This T cell receptor (beta chain) was recorded in a study of OX40 agonist ivuxolimab in advanced cancers. On the study more broadly: A diagnosis of hepatocellular carcinoma, melanoma, renal cell or head and neck cancer was present in dose-escalation patients.

Clones were sequenced by immunoSEQ multiplex PCR, and TCRdb holds only the in-frame ones, with some missing. The data hold some 35,000 clones, with 70% to 85% observed a single time. Systemic immunosuppression or a history of autoimmune disease excluded patients. Trimming took 11 bases from V and 6 from J; bases not matched to a gene: 16. The CDR3 runs 15 residues. Germline V gene data show CDR1 as SNHLY and CDR2 as FYNNEI. Details on this clone: The antigen is undetermined.

Study-level findings and limits: Certain nonresponding patients likewise had low normalized T-cell clonal expansion. Fewer expanded clones were found on average in CD4+ than in CD8+ T cells.

This specimen was CD4+ or CD8+ T cells sorted from blood, taken in a trial of the OX40 agonist ivuxolimab. This receptor was obtained from an adult with an advanced solid tumor such as melanoma, head and neck, liver or kidney cancer. The J gene is TRBJ2-1, the V gene TRBV2; 7 positions agree with TRBD2. CDR3: CAQASGTKGSNEQFF. CDR3 nucleotide sequence: TGTGCCCAGGCCAGCGGGACCAAGGGCTCCAATGAGCAGTTCTTC. The whole variable domain, remainder taken from reference TRBV2 and TRBJ2-1, is EPEVTQTPSHQVTQMGQEVILRCVPISNHLYFYWYRQILGQKVEFLVSFYNNEISEKSEIFDDQFSVERPDGSNFTLKIRSTKLEDSAMYFCAQASGTKGSNEQFFGPGTRLTVL.